This T cell receptor (beta chain) was observed in a study of OX40 agonist ivuxolimab in advanced cancers. Background on the whole study: Ivuxolimab was a fully human IgG2 agonistic monoclonal antibody targeting the costimulatory receptor OX40 (CD134). Partial responses were achieved by three dose-escalation patients, of whom one had hepatocellular carcinoma and two had cutaneous melanoma. Prior anti-PD-1, anti-PD-L1 or anti-CTLA-4 therapy was permitted, and checkpoint inhibitors had been received by 40% to 50% of dose-escalation patients. Of the approximately 50 dose-escalation patients, hepatocellular carcinoma was present in approximately 20, melanoma in around 15, renal cell carcinoma in 9 and head and neck cancer in 9. The paper describes the monotherapy dose-escalation part (N of about 57 patients) of the phase I trial of ivuxolimab. Peripheral TCRbeta sequencing was intended to test whether TCR sequence diversity was altered and clonal T-cell expansion was caused by ivuxolimab. A male proportion of 82.7% and a mean age of 60 years, ranging from about 23 to 90, were recorded for the dose-escalation cohort. Intravenous ivuxolimab was administered to patients every 2 weeks at six dose levels: 0.01, 0.1, 0.3, 1.5, 3 and 10 mg/kg.

As encoded in the germline V gene (reference sequence), CDR1 is LNHDA while CDR2 is SQIVND. The CDR3, from cysteine to phenylalanine, totals 14 residues. Kept here is only the CDR3 DNA, which spans 42 bases and is read in frame from base 1. V has 7 bases trimmed and J has 1 base trimmed; junction bases matching no gene number 4. Genomic DNA was isolated from the sorted cells so that the TCRbeta CDR3 region could be sequenced. TCRbeta CDR3 regions were sequenced using the immunoSEQ Assay. Drawn from immuneACCESS, this table holds only the in-frame rearrangements with V and J called that TCRdb kept. Clones are partly lost; checked studies trace under half to an unresolved V gene and leave the rest unexplained. The sample table lists around 81,000 clones, 80% to 90% of them with a count of one. The ten largest clones represent approximately 7% of the sample. Note on this clone: The antigen it recognizes is unknown. Per-base quality was not reported, and no clone a single base away is much larger than it.

Patients with autoimmune disease history or receiving systemic immunosuppression were excluded from the trial. Peripheral blood for TCR sequencing was collected from all dose cohorts at baseline, on cycle 4 day 1, and on cycle 7 day 1. Samples were obtained from an open-label, multicenter, first-in-human phase I dose-escalation trial of ivuxolimab. The trial enrolled adults with locally advanced or metastatic head and neck squamous cell, hepatocellular, melanoma or renal cell carcinoma. CD4+ and CD8+ T cells were sorted separately from peripheral blood before TCR sequencing. The research as a whole found: In the 0.1-3.0 mg/kg groups, partial responders had among the lowest normalized peripheral clonal expansion, particularly in CD8+ T cells. Low levels of normalized T-cell clonal expansion were also shown by some nonresponding patients. After ivuxolimab, expanded clones were on average more numerous among CD8+ T cells than among CD4+ T cells. Antigen specificity was not determined for the clonally expanded peripheral T cells. At doses from 0.1 to 3.0 mg/kg, clonal expansion was seen in both CD4+ and CD8+ blood T cells between baseline and week 6.

This material consisted of CD4+ or CD8+ T cells sorted from blood, taken in a trial of the OX40 agonist ivuxolimab. The receptor was isolated from an adult with an advanced solid tumor such as melanoma, head and neck, liver or kidney cancer. The chain is encoded by TRBV19 joined to TRBJ1-5, with 7 junctional bases fitting TRBD1. CDR3 sequence: CASTPGQSNQPQHF. DNA sequence: TGTGCCAGTACCCCGGGACAGAGCAATCAGCCCCAGCATTTT. Full variable domain (CDR3 extended with the reference TRBV19 and TRBJ1-5 proteins): DGGITQSPKYLFRKEGQNVTLSCEQNLNHDAMYWYRQDPGQGLRLIYYSQIVNDFQKGDIAEGYSVSREKKESFPLTVTSAQKNPTAFYLCASTPGQSNQPQHFGDGTRLSIL.